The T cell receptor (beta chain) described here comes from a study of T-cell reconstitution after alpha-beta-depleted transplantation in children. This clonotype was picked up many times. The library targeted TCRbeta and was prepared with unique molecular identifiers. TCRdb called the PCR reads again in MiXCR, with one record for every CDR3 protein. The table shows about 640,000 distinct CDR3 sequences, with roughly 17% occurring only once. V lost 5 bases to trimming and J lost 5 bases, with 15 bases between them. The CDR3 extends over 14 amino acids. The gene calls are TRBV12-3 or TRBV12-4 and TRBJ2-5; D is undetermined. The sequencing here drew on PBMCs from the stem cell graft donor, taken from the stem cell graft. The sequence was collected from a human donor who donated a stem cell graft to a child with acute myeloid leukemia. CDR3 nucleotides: TGTGCCAGCAGTCATCCTACACCCCCGGAGACCCAGTACTTC. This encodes CASSHPTPPETQYF.